This T cell receptor (beta chain) appears in the sequencing data of a study of control samples from healthy donors and cancer patients. The CDR3 is 14 residues long. CDR1 and CDR2 (germline): SEHNR, FQNEAQ (reference sequence). Trimming at V came to 4 bases and at J to 3 bases, leaving 1 base not matched to a gene. Profiling relied on immunoSEQ multiplex PCR, and the TCRdb table lists in-frame clones only, not all of them. The table has some 78,000 clones, 85% to 90% seen once. The sequence was collected from an older woman in good health. The chain is built from TRBV7-9 and TRBJ1-1; TRBD1 agrees at 11 bases. The source material was blood. This CDR3 reads CASSSGQGDTEAFF. The CDR3 nucleotides are TGTGCCAGCAGCTCGGGACAGGGGGACACTGAAGCTTTCTTT.